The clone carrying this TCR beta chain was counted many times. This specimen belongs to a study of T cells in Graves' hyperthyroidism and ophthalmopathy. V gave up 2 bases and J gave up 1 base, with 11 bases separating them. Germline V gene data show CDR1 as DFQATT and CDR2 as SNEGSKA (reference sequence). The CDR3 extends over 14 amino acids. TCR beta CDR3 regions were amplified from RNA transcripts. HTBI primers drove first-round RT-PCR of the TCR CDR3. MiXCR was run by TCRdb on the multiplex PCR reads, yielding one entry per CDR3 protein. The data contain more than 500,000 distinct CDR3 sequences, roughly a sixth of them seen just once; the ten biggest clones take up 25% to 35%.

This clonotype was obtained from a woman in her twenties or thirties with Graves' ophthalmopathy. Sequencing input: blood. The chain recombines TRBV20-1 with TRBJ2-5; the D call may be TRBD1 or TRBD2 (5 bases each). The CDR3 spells CSARPGRIQETQYF. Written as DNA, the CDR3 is TGCAGTGCTAGACCGGGACGGATCCAAGAGACCCAGTACTTC.